Shown below are 18 T cell receptor beta chains from a single sample sequenced in a study of blood T cell repertoires in COVID-19. Method: immunoSEQ multiplex PCR; TCRdb's copy keeps in-frame clones and lacks some. The sample includes about 60,000 clones, around 75% of them seen just once. Sequenced sample: peripheral blood. The source of these receptors is a human donor in a cohort sampled during active COVID-19.

The gene calls are TRBV5-6 and TRBJ2-7; TRBD1 aligns across 7 bases. Germline V lookup: CDR1 SGHDT, CDR2 YYEEEE. This CDR3 contains 12 residues. The V segment lost 4 bases and the J segment 6 bases; nucleotides outside the gene matches: 4. The CDR3 loop reads CASSLTGIEQYF. CDR3 coding DNA: TGTGCCAGCAGCCTGACAGGGATCGAGCAGTACTTC.

V usage is TRBV5-1 and J usage is TRBJ2-2, with 7 bases lining up with TRBD2. The CDR3 is 17 residues long. Trimming took 0 bases from V and 4 from J; bases not matched to a gene: 9. The V gene's germline CDR1 is SGHRS and CDR2 YFSETQ. The CDR3 bases are TGCGCCAGCAGCTTGGCCTTAGGGGAGGGCGGCACCGGGGAGCTGTTTTTT. Protein product: CASSLALGEGGTGELFF.

This chain connects TRBV5-4 to TRBJ1-2, with 12 bases matching TRBD1. The CDR3 consists of 15 residues. J was trimmed by 4 bases and V by 4 bases; bases with no gene match: 5. From germline, CDR1 is SGHNT and CDR2 YYREEE (reference sequence). The DNA of the CDR3 is TGTGCCAGCAGCATCGGGACAGGGGGCGGCTATGGCTACACCTTC. Encoded protein: CASSIGTGGGYGYTF.

The CDR3 DNA reads TGTGCCAGCAGCCCACTAGAGGGCAGGGGGAGGATGAATGAGCAGTTCTTC. It is translated as CASSPLEGRGRMNEQFF. This chain links TRBV3-1 (or the pseudogene TRBV3-2) with TRBJ2-1; perhaps TRBD1 as D (7 bases). Trimming took off 4 bases at V and 7 bases at J, with 23 bases between the two ends. This CDR3 spans 17 amino acids. The germline CDR1 and CDR2 sequences are LGHDT and YNNKEL (reference sequence).

The J gene is TRBJ1-1, the V gene TRBV30; D is ambiguous. The germline V gene encodes CDR1 GTSNPN and CDR2 SVGIG (reference sequence). This CDR3 is 13 amino acids long. V lost 0 bases to trimming and J lost 1 base, with 6 bases between them. The CDR3 nucleotides read TGTGCCTGGAGTGTAGGGAGGAACACTGAAGCTTTCTTT. Amino acids: CAWSVGRNTEAFF.

The CDR3: CASSPIQGAEGYTF. The CDR3 region has the DNA TGTGCCAGCTCGCCGATACAGGGGGCGGAGGGCTACACCTTC. The J gene is TRBJ1-2, the V gene TRBV18, with 9 nucleotides matching TRBD1. Germline CDR1 and CDR2: KGHSH and LQKENI. Trimming cost V 6 bases and J 8 bases; bases outside gene matches: 10. This CDR3 region has 14 residues.

The chain carries TRBV28 and TRBJ2-1; 11 bases agree with TRBD1. The CDR3 runs 15 residues. Germline values: CDR1 MDHEN, CDR2 SYDVKM. With 5 bases clipped from V and 6 bases from J, the junction kept 6 bases outside the gene matches. CDR3 loop: CASSRPGTGGNEQFF. The CDR3 DNA reads TGTGCCAGCAGTCGTCCCGGGACAGGGGGCAATGAGCAGTTCTTC.

This rearrangement joins TRBV6-6 to TRBJ2-5; the match to TRBD2 covers 7 bases. Trimming removed 6 bases from V and 4 bases from J; junction bases left unmatched: 8. The CDR3 loop spans 14 amino acids. The germline CDR1 and CDR2 sequences are MNHNY and SVGAGI (reference sequence). The CDR3 DNA reads TGTGCCAGCAGCCGGGGAGGGCGAGGAGAGACCCAGTACTTC. It yields the protein CASSRGGRGETQYF.

The V call is TRBV6-1, the J call TRBJ2-2; maybe TRBD2 (6 bases). CDR1 and CDR2 from the germline V gene are MNHNS and SASEGT. V was clipped by 3 bases and J by 4 bases, with 18 bases between them. The CDR3 totals 17 residues. The CDR3 protein is CASSDKGGRQTTGELFF. The CDR3 DNA reads TGTGCCAGCAGTGATAAGGGAGGCAGACAGACCACCGGGGAGCTGTTTTTT.

The V gene is TRBV9, the J gene TRBJ2-7, with 11 bases that match TRBD2. The CDR3 covers 16 residues. V lost 2 bases and J lost 4; bases outside the gene matches: 8. Germline values: CDR1 SGDLS, CDR2 YYNGEE. The CDR3 reads CASSVDPSGGRYEQYF. Here the CDR3 DNA reads TGTGCCAGCAGCGTCGACCCTAGCGGGGGGCGGTACGAGCAGTACTTC.

The genes are TRBV29-1 and TRBJ2-1, with D tentatively TRBD1 (6 bases). Trimming took off 4 bases at V and 0 bases at J, with 7 bases between the two ends. Germline V lookup: CDR1 SQVTM, CDR2 ANQGSEA. CDR3 length: 13 residues. CDR3 protein: CSVARGSYNEQFF. The CDR3 DNA reads TGCAGCGTTGCCAGGGGCTCCTACAATGAGCAGTTCTTC.

This chain links TRBV7-9 with TRBJ2-1; 7 bases agree with TRBD2. The V gene's germline CDR1 is SEHNR and CDR2 FQNEAQ (reference sequence). CDR3 size: 15 residues. Germline trimming cut 2 bases from V and 3 bases from J; bases unmatched to any gene: 4. CDR3 sequence: CASSLRREIYNEQFF. Here the CDR3 DNA reads TGTGCCAGCAGCTTACGGCGGGAGATCTACAATGAGCAGTTCTTC.

This chain links TRBV7-2 with TRBJ2-7; 12 nucleotides align to TRBD2. J gave up 4 bases and V 0 bases, and 7 bases lay outside the gene matches. Per germline, CDR1 SGHTA and CDR2 FQGNSA. This CDR3 contains 17 residues. The CDR3 DNA reads TGTGCCAGCAGCTTAGCGCCTAGCGGGGGGGCCAGGTACGAGCAGTACTTC. It translates to CASSLAPSGGARYEQYF.

This rearrangement joins TRBV13 to TRBJ2-3; a possible D gene is TRBD2 (5 bases). Germline V gives CDR1 PRHDT, CDR2 FYEKMQ (reference sequence). The V end was cut by 4 bases, the J end by 6 bases, with 23 bases between. The CDR3 contains 17 residues. The CDR3 DNA reads TGTGCCAGCAGCTACGGGCTCGCGGTTCTCCCGGGGGATACGCAGTATTTT. Translation: CASSYGLAVLPGDTQYF.

The chain joins TRBV4-2 to TRBJ2-5, with 10 positions matching TRBD2. This CDR3 is built from 19 residues. J lost 1 base, V lost 3 bases, and 14 bases had no gene match. CDR1 and CDR2 (germline): LGHNA, YNFKEQ. The CDR3 region has the DNA TGTGCCAGCAGCCAGGACTTAGCGGGGGGACCCTTATCCCAAGAGACCCAGTACTTC. Translating it yields CASSQDLAGGPLSQETQYF.

The V call is TRBV2, the J call TRBJ1-2, with 10 nucleotides matching TRBD1. V gave up 3 bases and J gave up 4 bases; unmatched junction bases: 5. CDR3 length: 15 amino acids. Germline CDR1 is SNHLY and CDR2 is FYNNEI. CDR3 region: CASSETGGAGYGYTF. The CDR3 DNA is TGTGCCAGCAGTGAGACAGGGGGCGCAGGCTATGGCTACACCTTC.

The table lists this clone with a count of one. This chain joins TRBV24-1 and TRBJ2-7; the D gene is possibly TRBD2 (5 bases). The CDR3 runs to 12 residues. Looked up from germline, CDR1 is KGHDR and CDR2 is SFDVKD. The V end was cut by 12 bases, the J end by 5 bases, with 16 bases between. The CDR3 DNA reads TGTGCCCCGCAAGAGGGTGGCAACGAGCAGTACTTC. Its protein is CAPQEGGNEQYF.

V and J are TRBV9 and TRBJ2-3; 7 nucleotides match TRBD2. V gave up 4 bases and J gave up 2 bases; unmatched junction bases: 7. This CDR3 comprises 15 residues. CDR1 is SGDLS, CDR2 YYNGEE, per germline. For the CDR3, the DNA is TGTGCCAGCAGCCGGGGGGTAGCAAACACAGATACGCAGTATTTT. This gives the protein CASSRGVANTDTQYF.